The entry below gives a single T cell receptor beta chain sequence along with its context. This sample stems from a study of blood T cell repertoires in COVID-19. Study-level information: From the United States, Italy and Spain came samples of acute and convalescent COVID-19.

Germline lookup yields CDR1 SGHKS and CDR2 YYEKEE (reference sequence). Trimming stripped 2 bases from V and 5 bases from J, with 10 bases between. CDR3 size: 13 residues. The authors' processing: Using reference gene primer amplification, nucleated cell counts were estimated. Profiling relied on immunoSEQ multiplex PCR, and the TCRdb table lists in-frame clones only, not all of them. V and J calls and clone size come straight from that table; D and trimming were deduced from the DNA. The table has about 50,000 clones, less than 80% seen once. The clonotype was recovered from a man between 65 and 85 years old with acute or convalescent COVID-19. Sequenced material: peripheral blood. V usage is TRBV5-5 and J usage is TRBJ2-5; D not certain. CDR3: CASSFPAGETQYF. CDR3 nucleotide sequence: TGTGCCAGCAGCTTTCCGGCCGGGGAGACCCAGTACTTC.